These 20 T cell receptor beta chains were all obtained from the same sample, sequenced in a study of vaccination effects on CD4 cells after COVID-19. Their target antigens are unknown. The culture ran for nine to eleven days, and then CD4+ T cells were isolated. The participants, recipients of two vaccine doses, got either BNT162b2 or mRNA-1273. Repertoires were generated with immunoSEQ multiplex PCR, while TCRdb's copy carries only in-frame clones and drops some. The data contain 50,000 to 60,000 clones, less than 80% of them singletons. The input for sequencing was CD4+ T cells from PBMCs cultured without peptide, taken after COVID-19 vaccination. The receptors here all came from a human donor who received a COVID-19 vaccine.

V is TRBV5-1 and J is TRBJ2-3; 13 nucleotides agree with TRBD2. CDR1 is SGHRS and CDR2 is YFSETQ in the germline V gene. V trimming: 3 bases; J trimming: 4 bases; junction bases outside the gene matches: 2. This CDR3 comprises 15 residues. DNA of the CDR3: TGCGCCAGCAGCTCAGGACTAGCGGGAGCAGATACGCAGTATTTT. Amino acid sequence: CASSSGLAGADTQYF. The entire variable domain, with the rest obtained from reference TRBV5-1 and TRBJ2-3, is as follows: KAGVTQTPRYLIKTRGQQVTLSCSPISGHRSVSWYQQTPGQGLQFLFEYFSETQRNKGNFPGRFSGRQFSNSRSEMNVSTLELGDSALYLCASSSGLAGADTQYFGPGTRLTVL.

A few counts support this clone. The chain combines TRBV3-1 (or the pseudogene TRBV3-2) with TRBJ1-1; 7 bases agree with TRBD1. Germline CDR1 reads LGHDT; CDR2 reads YNNKEL (reference sequence). V lost 1 base to trimming and J lost 5 bases; unmatched junction nucleotides: 4. The CDR3 is made up of 14 amino acids. CDR3 DNA: TGTGCCAGCAGCCAAGTGACAGGGCGGACTGAAGCTTTCTTT. The encoded protein is CASSQVTGRTEAFF.

The chain recombines TRBV15 with TRBJ1-1, with 7 bases that match TRBD1. Germline assignment: CDR1 LNHNV and CDR2 YYDKDF (reference sequence). Trimming removed 5 bases from V and 0 bases from J; junction bases left unmatched: 6. The CDR3 sequence is 15 residues long. The CDR3 is CATSPRDRMNTEAFF. CDR3 nucleotide sequence: TGTGCCACCAGCCCCCGGGACAGAATGAACACTGAAGCTTTCTTT.

The rearrangement joins TRBV19 to TRBJ2-5, with D perhaps matching TRBD1 (6 bases). This CDR3 spans 13 amino acids. The V gene lost 6 bases and the J gene lost 3 bases, with 11 bases spanning the gap. Germline V gene lookup returns CDR1 LNHDA and CDR2 SQIVND (reference sequence). The CDR3 DNA is TGTGCCAGTAGGGATTGGGACAAAGAGACCCAGTACTTC. This sequence encodes CASRDWDKETQYF.

The genes are TRBV6-5 and TRBJ1-2; D unresolved. The ends were cut back, 0 bases at V and 8 bases at J, with 10 bases in the middle. Germline loops: CDR1 MNHEY, CDR2 SVGAGI. This CDR3 comprises 13 residues. CDR3 DNA sequence: TGTGCCAGCAGTTACTCAAGCCGATCGGGCTACACCTTC. Translated, it gives CASSYSSRSGYTF.

V and J are TRBV6-1 and TRBJ1-2; no definite D call. The V end lost 2 bases, the J end lost 8 bases, and 15 bases lay between the germline ends. CDR1 is MNHNS, CDR2 SASEGT, per germline. The CDR3 runs 14 residues. The CDR3 DNA follows: TGTGCCAGCAGTGAACACGGGCCTCGGGAAGGCTACACCTTC. Translating gives CASSEHGPREGYTF.

The chain is built from TRBV3-1 (or the pseudogene TRBV3-2) and TRBJ1-2; TRBD1 might be the D (5 bases). Germline V lookup: CDR1 LGHDT, CDR2 YNNKEL (reference sequence). The V end was cut by 4 bases, the J end by 0 bases, with 15 bases between. The CDR3 loop spans 16 amino acids. The CDR3 spells CASSLQSGTANYGYTF. The CDR3 DNA reads as TGTGCCAGCAGCCTTCAGTCCGGGACGGCTAACTATGGCTACACCTTC.

The V call is TRBV9, the J call TRBJ2-7, with D unclear. V was clipped by 0 bases and J by 3 bases, with 13 bases between them. This CDR3 is built from 15 residues. Germline V gives CDR1 SGDLS, CDR2 YYNGEE. CDR3: CASSVAPIGLYEQYF. The CDR3 bases are TGTGCCAGCAGCGTAGCTCCCATAGGTCTCTACGAGCAGTACTTC. Supplemented by reference TRBV9 and TRBJ2-7, the full variable domain reads DSGVTQTPKHLITATGQRVTLRCSPRSGDLSVYWYQQSLDQGLQFLIQYYNGEERAKGNILERFSAQQFPDLHSELNLSSLELGDSALYFCASSVAPIGLYEQYFGPGTRLTVT.

V and J are TRBV7-9 and TRBJ2-7; D unresolved. The CDR3 loop spans 11 amino acids. Germline CDR1 reads SEHNR; CDR2 reads FQNEAQ (reference sequence). The germline V and J ends were trimmed by 5 bases and 9 bases, with 11 bases remaining between them. In DNA, the CDR3 is TGTGCCAGCAGCCCTGTGGGCGGGCAGTACTTC. Translation gives CASSPVGGQYF.

This clone has a handful of counts. J is TRBJ1-2 and V is TRBV28; 7 bases are a match to TRBD1. Germline values: CDR1 MDHEN, CDR2 SYDVKM. V lost 7 bases to trimming and J lost 5 bases; unmatched junction nucleotides: 10. This CDR3 has 14 amino acids. CDR3 DNA: TGTGCCAGCAAGGAACAGGGGAAGTCGTATGGCTACACCTTC. This gives the protein CASKEQGKSYGYTF.

The chain is built from TRBV19 and TRBJ2-2; 12 bases map to TRBD1. This CDR3 contains 17 residues. CDR1 and CDR2 from the germline V gene are LNHDA and SQIVND (reference sequence). Losses at the gene ends were 5 bases for V and 2 bases for J; bases not matched to a gene: 6. Here the CDR3 DNA reads TGTGCCAGTAGTTCCTCCGGGACAGGGGGCAACACCGGGGAGCTGTTTTTT. It translates to CASSSSGTGGNTGELFF.

The rearrangement joins TRBV18 to TRBJ1-1, with a tentative D call TRBD1 (5 bases). Germline loops: CDR1 KGHSH, CDR2 LQKENI. V lost 4 bases and J lost 3, with 12 bases in between. The CDR3 has 14 residues. The CDR3, as DNA: TGTGCCAGCTCACGGGGGAATTTGGACACTGAAGCTTTCTTT. It translates to CASSRGNLDTEAFF.

This chain joins TRBV5-4 and TRBJ2-1; 7 bases line up with TRBD1. CDR3 length equals 15 residues. Per germline, CDR1 SGHNT and CDR2 YYREEE (reference sequence). Trimming removed 3 bases from V and 0 bases from J; junction bases left unmatched: 3. The CDR3 spells CASSSDRSSYNEQFF. The DNA of the CDR3 is TGTGCCAGCAGCTCGGACAGGAGCTCCTACAATGAGCAGTTCTTC. Filled out from reference TRBV5-4 and TRBJ2-1, the complete variable domain reads ETGVTQSPTHLIKTRGQQVTLRCSSQSGHNTVSWYQQALGQGPQFIFQYYREEENGRGNFPPRFSGLQFPNYSSELNVNALELDDSALYLCASSSDRSSYNEQFFGPGTRLTVL.

The chain couples TRBV2 to TRBJ2-7, with D maybe TRBD2 (5 bases). Germline V gene sequence: CDR1 SNHLY, CDR2 FYNNEI. This CDR3 spans 14 amino acids. Trimming pared 3 bases from V and 2 bases from J, leaving 11 bases between. CDR3 sequence reads: CASSEAGNTYEQYF. The CDR3 coding sequence is TGTGCCAGCAGTGAGGCGGGTAACACCTACGAGCAGTACTTC.

Within the sample, this clone is medium-sized. J is TRBJ1-6 and V is TRBV2, with 9 bases lining up with TRBD1. V lost 6 bases to trimming and J lost 5 bases; unmatched junction nucleotides: 2. The CDR3 has 14 amino acids. Germline V gene lookup returns CDR1 SNHLY and CDR2 FYNNEI. The CDR3 is CASRYRGHNSPLHF. The CDR3 region has the DNA TGTGCCAGCAGGTACAGGGGGCATAATTCACCCCTCCACTTT. The full variable domain, with the rest looked up from reference TRBV2 and TRBJ1-6, is EPEVTQTPSHQVTQMGQEVILRCVPISNHLYFYWYRQILGQKVEFLVSFYNNEISEKSEIFDDQFSVERPDGSNFTLKIRSTKLEDSAMYFCASRYRGHNSPLHFGNGTRLTVT.

In regard to this clone: The same CDR3 also results from other DNA sequences found in this sample. The V call is TRBV10-3, the J call TRBJ2-5, with D perhaps matching TRBD2 (6 bases). Germline values: CDR1 ENHRY, CDR2 SYGVKD. The length of the CDR3 is 14 residues. The V and J ends lost 2 bases and 5 bases respectively, with 12 bases between them. The CDR3 DNA reads TGTGCCATCAGTGAGAGCACCGGGACTGAGACCCAGTACTTC. Protein product: CAISESTGTETQYF.

This sequence joins TRBV29-1 and TRBJ1-1; 9 nucleotides agree with TRBD1. Trimming took 6 bases from V and 3 from J; bases not matched to a gene: 11. The CDR3 has 15 amino acids. Germline CDR1 and CDR2: SQVTM and ANQGSEA. This chain's CDR3 is CSVGSDRGGYTEAFF. The CDR3 DNA reads TGCAGCGTCGGTAGCGACAGGGGGGGCTACACTGAAGCTTTCTTT.

V gene TRBV6-5 combines with J gene TRBJ1-1; 8 bases are a match to TRBD1. In germline, CDR1 is MNHEY, CDR2 SVGAGI. The CDR3 extends over 15 amino acids. With 5 bases clipped from V and 2 bases from J, the junction kept 7 bases outside the gene matches. The CDR3 protein is CASSPDRGSNTEAFF. The CDR3 region has the DNA TGTGCCAGCAGTCCCGACAGGGGATCAAACACTGAAGCTTTCTTT.

The rearrangement links TRBV5-1 to TRBJ2-1, with D possibly TRBD2 on 5 matching bases. The CDR3 loop spans 12 amino acids. The germline V gene encodes CDR1 SGHRS and CDR2 YFSETQ. Trimming removed 1 base at V and 8 bases at J, with 7 bases between. CDR3 nucleotide sequence: TGCGCCAGCAGCTTGCGAGGGCATGAGCAGTTCTTC. It translates to CASSLRGHEQFF.

The chain combines TRBV30 with TRBJ1-2; 10 bases agree with TRBD1. V trimming: 3 bases; J trimming: 7 bases; junction bases outside the gene matches: 5. The CDR3 runs 13 residues. CDR1 is GTSNPN, CDR2 SVGIG, per germline (reference sequence). CDR3 DNA sequence: TGTGCCTGGAGCCGAAGGGACAGGGGTGGCTACACCTTC. It yields the protein CAWSRRDRGGYTF.